The rows below give T cell receptor beta chains drawn from one sample of a study of blood T cells in healthy people across ages. MiXCR, applied by TCRdb to the 5' RACE reads, yields one record per CDR3 protein. The sample consists of some 1.6 million distinct CDR3 sequences, about 31% of them appearing once. The material sequenced was blood. These receptors came from a woman aged 30 to 39 in good health. Both conserved end residues are part of each CDR3. A D gene is named only where the DNA matches it firmly. Some rows mark clone size as missing; the rest say once, few, many or name a class of expanded clone.

v_call	j_call	clone_size	d_call	cdr3_aa	cdr3_nt
TRBV29-1	TRBJ2-1	-	TRBD1	CSVEPWQGDYNEQFF	TGCAGCGTTGAACCCTGGCAGGGGGACTACAATGAGCAGTTCTTC
TRBV28	TRBJ2-7	few	-	CASTSLERRDYEQYF	TGTGCCAGCACCTCATTGGAGCGGAGGGACTACGAGCAGTACTTC
TRBV4-2	TRBJ1-1	-	-	CASSPPTDKEGGPEAFF	TGTGCCAGCAGCCCTCCAACCGACAAGGAGGGGGGCCCTGAAGCTTTCTTT
TRBV20-1	TRBJ2-3	-	-	CSASPGFSTDTQYF	TGCAGTGCTTCTCCAGGGTTCTCCACAGATACGCAGTATTTT
TRBV7-2	TRBJ1-1	-	-	CASSFERNMNTEAFF	TGTGCCAGCAGCTTCGAGCGGAACATGAACACTGAAGCTTTCTTT
TRBV4-1	TRBJ1-2	many	TRBD1	CASSHAPGQNYGYTF	TGCGCCAGCAGCCATGCCCCGGGACAGAACTATGGCTACACCTTC
TRBV2	TRBJ1-1	-	-	CASSVAPEAFF	TGTGCCAGCAGTGTAGCCCCTGAAGCTTTCTTT
TRBV28	TRBJ2-7	few	TRBD1	CASSITGQAPEQYF	TGTGCCAGCAGTATAACGGGACAGGCCCCCGAGCAGTACTTC
TRBV3-1	TRBJ2-7	-	-	CASSQRPNRADEQYF	TGTGCCAGCAGCCAGAGGCCAAACAGGGCCGACGAGCAGTACTTC
TRBV27	TRBJ1-2	-	-	CASSGQGNIGNYGYTF	TGTGCCAGCTCAGGGCAGGGGAACATCGGTAACTATGGCTACACCTTC
TRBV12-5	TRBJ2-1	-	-	CASGFFQPFF	TGTGCTAGTGGTTTCTTTCAGCCGTTCTTC
TRBV20-1	TRBJ2-7	-	-	CSAKPKGVEQYF	TGCAGTGCTAAACCCAAAGGGGTCGAGCAGTACTTC
TRBV6-6	TRBJ2-1	-	-	CASSYARSSYNEQFF	TGTGCCAGCAGTTACGCCCGTAGCTCCTACAATGAGCAGTTCTTC
TRBV6-6	TRBJ1-2	-	TRBD1	CASSVLPTGNYGYTF	TGTGCCAGCAGTGTACTCCCGACAGGGAACTATGGCTACACCTTC
TRBV2	TRBJ2-7	-	TRBD2	CASSEGPTSVSSYEQYF	TGTGCCAGCAGTGAAGGCCCAACTAGCGTCAGCTCCTACGAGCAGTACTTC
TRBV6-1	TRBJ2-5	-	-	CASSVRQEETQYF	TGTGCCAGCAGTGTCCGACAGGAAGAGACCCAGTACTTC
TRBV9	TRBJ2-1	-	-	CASGGWSSYNEQFF	TGTGCCAGCGGGGGGTGGAGCTCCTACAATGAGCAGTTCTTC
TRBV11-2	TRBJ1-2	few	TRBD1	CASNLEWTGDGYTF	TGTGCCAGCAACTTAGAGTGGACAGGGGATGGCTACACCTTC
TRBV12-3/TRBV12-4	TRBJ1-2	-	-	CASSSTREHYGYTF	TGTGCCAGCAGTTCAACCAGGGAACACTATGGCTACACCTTC
TRBV7-9	TRBJ1-2	-	-	CASIPSGHYDGYTF	TGTGCCAGCATCCCCTCCGGACACTACGATGGCTACACCTTC
TRBV29-1	TRBJ2-7	-	-	CSVDISGGLSSYEQYF	TGCAGCGTTGATATTAGTGGCGGACTTAGCTCCTACGAGCAGTACTTC
TRBV20-1	TRBJ2-5	many	TRBD2	CSARDPASGGVQETQYF	TGCAGTGCTAGAGATCCGGCCAGCGGGGGAGTCCAAGAGACCCAGTACTTC